These 3 T cell receptor beta chains share one sample of origin, sequenced in a study of Ad26.COV2.S vaccination and SARS-CoV-2 variants (dated by TCRdb to about 2021). The library came from the immunoSEQ multiplex PCR assay. TCRdb stores this immuneACCESS table with in-frame sequences only. Part of the clones is absent; in the studies checked, under half of the shortfall reflects unresolved V genes, and no reason is known for the rest. This sample comprises about 260,000 clones, around 85% of them detected only once. The ten largest clones add up to less than 3.5% of the sample. The sample's treatment or condition label, in plain terms: roughly 19 received Ad26.COV2.S at low or high dose, single or two shots; five or six received placebo; per-sample allocation not given. For vaccine and placebo recipients, the sequenced repertoires came from samples collected on day 63 after the first injection.

The sample in question was peripheral blood, obtained in a trial of Ad26.COV2.S vaccine versus placebo. The receptors originated from a person aged 18-65 years who received the Ad26.COV2.S COVID-19 vaccine or a placebo.

This clone was found once. The genes are TRBV6-5 and TRBJ1-2; D remains unclear. Germline V gene sequence: CDR1 MNHEY, CDR2 SVGAGI. Deletions cut 5 bases from V and 4 bases from J, with 11 bases between. This CDR3 is 13 amino acids long. As DNA, the CDR3 is TGTGCCAGCAGTCACGGACCCGCCTATGGCTACACCTTC. As protein: CASSHGPAYGYTF.

The chain employs TRBV6-5 and TRBJ2-1; 7 bases align to TRBD1. Germline V gives CDR1 MNHEY, CDR2 SVGAGI. This CDR3 has 16 amino acids. Trimming took 0 bases from V and 5 from J; bases not matched to a gene: 7. The CDR3 sequence: CASSYSLGTVNNEQFF. DNA of the CDR3: TGTGCCAGCAGTTACTCTCTAGGGACAGTTAACAATGAGCAGTTCTTC.

This clone has only a few counts. This chain links TRBV7-2 with TRBJ1-5; 9 bases align to TRBD1. This CDR3 has 17 amino acids. Trimming removed 4 bases from V and 1 base from J; junction bases left unmatched: 8. The V gene's germline CDR1 is SGHTA and CDR2 FQGNSA. The chain's CDR3 is CASSSGTGMWSNQPQHF. The DNA for the CDR3 is TGTGCCAGCAGCTCCGGGACAGGGATGTGGAGCAATCAGCCCCAGCATTTT. The variable domain in full, with the rest retrieved from reference TRBV7-2 and TRBJ1-5, is GAGVSQSPSNKVTEKGKDVELRCDPISGHTALYWYRQSLGQGLEFLIYFQGNSAPDKSGLPSDRFSAERTGGSVSTLTIQRTQQEDSAVYLCASSSGTGMWSNQPQHFGDGTRLSIL.